Sequencing of this T cell receptor beta chain was carried out in a study of shared clonotypes between healthy human individuals. About the research overall: Three CD4 naive, three CD4 memory, two CD8 naive and one CD8 memory plate were used per donor.

Only in-frame clones appear in the TCRdb table, and some are missing; sequencing was by immunoSEQ multiplex PCR. Among roughly 2.6 million clones, approximately 92% were seen once, and the ten largest hold under 0.15%. CD45RA+ naive and CD45RA-negative memory subsets were separated from CD4+ cells. The source is a man aged 18 to 35 in good health. The material sequenced was naive CD4+ T cells sorted from blood. The subset: CD45RA+ positively selected.

The CDR3 loop reads CAISAAGQSNEQFF. CDR3 bases: TGTGCCATCAGTGCGGCGGGACAGTCCAATGAGCAGTTCTTC. V usage is TRBV10-3 and J usage is TRBJ2-1, with TRBD1 as a possible D gene (7 bases). The CDR3 has 14 residues. Germline-derived CDR1 and CDR2 are ENHRY and SYGVKD. With 4 bases removed from V and 6 bases from J, the gap between germline ends came to 13 bases.